This T cell receptor (beta chain) was sequenced for a study of T cells in Graves' hyperthyroidism and ophthalmopathy. Looked up from germline, CDR1 is MNHEY and CDR2 is SVGEGT. The V end lost 8 bases, the J end lost 0 bases, and 14 bases lay between the germline ends. The CDR3 runs 15 residues. This clonotype was counted only a few times. RNA transcripts were the template for amplifying TCR beta CDR3 regions. A first-round RT-PCR of the TCR CDR3 used the HTBI primer set. MiXCR was run by TCRdb on the multiplex PCR reads, yielding one entry per CDR3 protein. The sample contains about 640,000 distinct CDR3 sequences, around 20% of which appear only once.

This TCR was recovered from a man aged 30 to 39 with Graves' ophthalmopathy. This sequence joins TRBV6-2 or TRBV6-3 and TRBJ1-5; D is uncertain. Sequencing was carried out using blood. The CDR3 DNA reads as TGTGCCAGCTGTCTCAACGGATATAGCAATCAGCCCCAGCATTTT. This translates into CASCLNGYSNQPQHF.